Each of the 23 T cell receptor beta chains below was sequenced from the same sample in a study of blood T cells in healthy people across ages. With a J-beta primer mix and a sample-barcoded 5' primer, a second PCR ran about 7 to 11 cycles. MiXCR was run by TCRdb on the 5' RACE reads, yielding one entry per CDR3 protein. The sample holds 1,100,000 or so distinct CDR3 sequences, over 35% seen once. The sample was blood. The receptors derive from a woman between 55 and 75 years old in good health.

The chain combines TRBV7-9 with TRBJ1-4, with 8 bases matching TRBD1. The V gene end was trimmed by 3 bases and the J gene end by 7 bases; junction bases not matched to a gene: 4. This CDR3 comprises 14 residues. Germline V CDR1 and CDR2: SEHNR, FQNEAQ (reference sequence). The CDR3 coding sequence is TGTGCCAGCAGCTTCGACAGGGGTCGTGAAAAACTGTTTTTT. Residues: CASSFDRGREKLFF.

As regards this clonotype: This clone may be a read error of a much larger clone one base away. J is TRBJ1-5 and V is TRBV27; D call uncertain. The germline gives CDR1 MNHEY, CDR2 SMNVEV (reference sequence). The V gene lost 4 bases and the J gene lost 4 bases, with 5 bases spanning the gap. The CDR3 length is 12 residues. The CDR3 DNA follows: TGTGCCAGCAGTTCAGAGAATCAGCCCCAGCATTTT. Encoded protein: CASSSENQPQHF.

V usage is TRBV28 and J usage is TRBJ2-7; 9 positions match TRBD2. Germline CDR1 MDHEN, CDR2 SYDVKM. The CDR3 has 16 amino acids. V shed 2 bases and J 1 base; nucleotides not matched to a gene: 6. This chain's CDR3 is CASSLSGTSRSYEQYF. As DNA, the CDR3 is TGTGCCAGCAGTTTAAGTGGGACTAGCCGTTCCTACGAGCAGTACTTC.

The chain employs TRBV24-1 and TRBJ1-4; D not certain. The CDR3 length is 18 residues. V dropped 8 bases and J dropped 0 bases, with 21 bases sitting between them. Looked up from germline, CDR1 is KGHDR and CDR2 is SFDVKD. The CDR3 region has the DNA TGTGCCACCACTACGAACGGGATCCCTAATTCAACTAATGAAAAACTGTTTTTT. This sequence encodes CATTTNGIPNSTNEKLFF.

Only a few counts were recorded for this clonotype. The CDR3 protein is CSARDGEGEETDTQYF. CDR3 nucleotide sequence: TGCAGTGCTAGAGATGGGGAGGGAGAAGAAACAGATACGCAGTATTTT. The rearrangement links TRBV20-1 to TRBJ2-3, with 7 bases matching TRBD2. Germline trimming cut 0 bases from V and 3 bases from J; bases unmatched to any gene: 9. CDR1 and CDR2 from the germline V gene are DFQATT and SNEGSKA (reference sequence). This CDR3 has 16 residues.

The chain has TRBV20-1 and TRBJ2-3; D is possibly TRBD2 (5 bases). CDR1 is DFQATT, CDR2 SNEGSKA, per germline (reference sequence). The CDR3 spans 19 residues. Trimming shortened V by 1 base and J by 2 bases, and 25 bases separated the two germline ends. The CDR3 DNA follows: TGCAGTGCTAGAGTTACCCCTTTGGTGGGAGCTCAGTTCACAGATACGCAGTATTTT. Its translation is CSARVTPLVGAQFTDTQYF.

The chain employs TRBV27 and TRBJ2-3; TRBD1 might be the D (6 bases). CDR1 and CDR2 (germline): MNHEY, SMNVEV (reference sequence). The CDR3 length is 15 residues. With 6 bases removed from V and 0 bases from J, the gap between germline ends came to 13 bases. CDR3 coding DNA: TGTGCCAGCAGACTACAGGGCTCTAGCACAGATACGCAGTATTTT. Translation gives CASRLQGSSTDTQYF.

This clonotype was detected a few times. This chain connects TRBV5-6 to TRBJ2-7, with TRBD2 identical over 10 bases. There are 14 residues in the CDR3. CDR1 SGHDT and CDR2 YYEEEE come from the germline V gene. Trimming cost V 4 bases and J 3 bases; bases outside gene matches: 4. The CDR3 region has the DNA TGTGCCAGCAGCATACTAGCGGGGAGCTACGAGCAGTACTTC. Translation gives CASSILAGSYEQYF.

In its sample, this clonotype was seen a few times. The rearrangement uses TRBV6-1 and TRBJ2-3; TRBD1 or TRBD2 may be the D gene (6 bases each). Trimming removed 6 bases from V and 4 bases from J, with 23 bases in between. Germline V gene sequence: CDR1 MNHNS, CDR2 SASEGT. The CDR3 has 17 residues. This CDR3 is CASSPPGASPGADTQYF. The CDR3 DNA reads TGTGCCAGCAGCCCTCCGGGGGCGAGCCCCGGCGCAGATACGCAGTATTTT.

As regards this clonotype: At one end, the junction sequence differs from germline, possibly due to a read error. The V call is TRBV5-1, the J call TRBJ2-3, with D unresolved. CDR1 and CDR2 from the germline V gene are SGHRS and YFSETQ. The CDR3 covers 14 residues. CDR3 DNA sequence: TGCACCAGCAGCTCAACAGTACCCACAGATACGCAGTATTTT. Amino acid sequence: CTSSSTVPTDTQYF.

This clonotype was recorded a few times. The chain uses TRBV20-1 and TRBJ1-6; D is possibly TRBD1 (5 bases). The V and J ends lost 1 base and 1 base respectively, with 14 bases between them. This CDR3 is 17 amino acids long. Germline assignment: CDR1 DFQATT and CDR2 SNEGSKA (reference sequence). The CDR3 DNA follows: TGCAGTGCTAGAGCCGGGGCCACCCGGTCCTATAATTCACCCCTCCACTTT. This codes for CSARAGATRSYNSPLHF.

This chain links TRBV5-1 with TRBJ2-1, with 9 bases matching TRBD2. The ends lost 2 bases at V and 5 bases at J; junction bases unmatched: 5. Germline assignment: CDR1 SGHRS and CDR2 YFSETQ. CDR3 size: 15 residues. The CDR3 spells CASSFSGSRNNEQFF. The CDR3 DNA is TGCGCCAGCAGCTTTAGCGGGAGTAGGAACAATGAGCAGTTCTTC.

The CDR3 nucleotides are TGCGCCAGCAGCTGGGTGGGGACCCCAGAGGACGAGCAGTACTTC. It translates to CASSWVGTPEDEQYF. The chain is built from TRBV5-1 and TRBJ2-5; D might be TRBD1 or TRBD2, each matching 5 bases. Judging by the DNA end, TRBJ2-7 fits better; the J call may be wrong. Germline V lookup: CDR1 SGHRS, CDR2 YFSETQ. The CDR3 covers 15 residues.

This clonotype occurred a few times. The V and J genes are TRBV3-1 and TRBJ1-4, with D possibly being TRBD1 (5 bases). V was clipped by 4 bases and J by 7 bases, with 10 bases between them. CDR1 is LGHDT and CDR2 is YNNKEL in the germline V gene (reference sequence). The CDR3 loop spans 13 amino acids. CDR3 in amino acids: CASSPHGAEKLFF. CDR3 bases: TGTGCCAGCAGCCCCCACGGGGCTGAAAAACTGTTTTTT. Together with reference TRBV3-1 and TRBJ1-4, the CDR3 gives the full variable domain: DTAVSQTPKYLVTQMGNDKSIKCEQNLGHDTMYWYKQDSKKFLKIMFSYNNKELIINETVPNRFSPKSPDKAHLNLHINSLELGDSAVYFCASSPHGAEKLFFGSGTQLSVL.

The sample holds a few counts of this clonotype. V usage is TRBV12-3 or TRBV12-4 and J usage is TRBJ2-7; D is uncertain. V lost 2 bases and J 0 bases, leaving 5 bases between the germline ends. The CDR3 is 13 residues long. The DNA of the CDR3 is TGTGCCAGCAGTTTATTTGACTCCTACGAGCAGTACTTC. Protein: CASSLFDSYEQYF.

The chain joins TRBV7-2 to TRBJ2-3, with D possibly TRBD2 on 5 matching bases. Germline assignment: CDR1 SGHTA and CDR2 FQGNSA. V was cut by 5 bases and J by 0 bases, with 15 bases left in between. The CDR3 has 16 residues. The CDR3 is CASSATGGLSTDTQYF. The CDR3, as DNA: TGTGCCAGCAGCGCGACCGGAGGCCTGAGCACAGATACGCAGTATTTT. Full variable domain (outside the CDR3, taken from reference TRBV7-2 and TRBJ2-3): GAGVSQSPSNKVTEKGKDVELRCDPISGHTALYWYRQSLGQGLEFLIYFQGNSAPDKSGLPSDRFSAERTGGSVSTLTIQRTQQEDSAVYLCASSATGGLSTDTQYFGPGTRLTVL.

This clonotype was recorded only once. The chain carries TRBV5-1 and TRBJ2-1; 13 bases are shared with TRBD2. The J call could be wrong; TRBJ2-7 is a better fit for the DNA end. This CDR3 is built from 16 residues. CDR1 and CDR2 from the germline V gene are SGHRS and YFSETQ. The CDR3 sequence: CASSSTSGRAYNEQYF. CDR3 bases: TGCGCCAGCAGCTCTACTAGCGGGAGGGCCTACAATGAGCAGTACTTC.

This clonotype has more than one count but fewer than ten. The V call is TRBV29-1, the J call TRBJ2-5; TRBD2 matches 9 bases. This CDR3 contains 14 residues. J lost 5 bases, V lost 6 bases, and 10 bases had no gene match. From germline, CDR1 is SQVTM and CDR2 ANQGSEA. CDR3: CSVQPSGTRETQYF. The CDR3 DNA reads TGCAGCGTCCAACCTAGCGGGACTCGGGAGACCCAGTACTTC.

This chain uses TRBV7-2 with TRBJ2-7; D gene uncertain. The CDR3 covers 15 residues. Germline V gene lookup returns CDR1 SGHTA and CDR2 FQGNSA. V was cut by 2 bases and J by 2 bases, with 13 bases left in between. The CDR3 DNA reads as TGTGCCAGCAGCTTATCCGTAACAAGTACCTACGAGCAGTACTTC. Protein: CASSLSVTSTYEQYF.

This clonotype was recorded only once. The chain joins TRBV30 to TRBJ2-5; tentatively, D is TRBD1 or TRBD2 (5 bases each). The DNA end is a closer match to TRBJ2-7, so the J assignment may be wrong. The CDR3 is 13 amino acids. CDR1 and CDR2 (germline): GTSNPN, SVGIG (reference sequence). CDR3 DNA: TGTGCCTGGAGGGGACGGAACTCCTACGAGCAGTACTTC. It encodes CAWRGRNSYEQYF.

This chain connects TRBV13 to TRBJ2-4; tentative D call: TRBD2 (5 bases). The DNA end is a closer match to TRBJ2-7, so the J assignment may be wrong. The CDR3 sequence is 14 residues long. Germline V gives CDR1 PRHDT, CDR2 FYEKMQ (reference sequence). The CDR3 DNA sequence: TGTGCCAGCAGCTTGCGCGGACTCTACTACGAGCAGTACTTC. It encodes CASSLRGLYYEQYF.

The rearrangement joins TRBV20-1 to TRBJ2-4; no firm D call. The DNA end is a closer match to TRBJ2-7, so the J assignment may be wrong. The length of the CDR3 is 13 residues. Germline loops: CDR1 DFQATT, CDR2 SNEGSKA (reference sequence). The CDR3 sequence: CSAVGKLGYEQYF. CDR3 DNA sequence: TGCAGTGCTGTCGGCAAGTTGGGATACGAGCAGTACTTC.

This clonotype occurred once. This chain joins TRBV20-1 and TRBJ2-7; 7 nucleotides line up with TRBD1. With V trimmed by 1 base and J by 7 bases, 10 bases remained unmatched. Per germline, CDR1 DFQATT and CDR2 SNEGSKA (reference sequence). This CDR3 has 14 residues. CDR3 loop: CSARAEGAYNEQYF. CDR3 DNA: TGCAGTGCTAGAGCTGAGGGGGCCTACAATGAGCAGTACTTC.